Listed below are T cell receptor beta chains from one sample, sequenced in a study of CD8 T cells in Susac syndrome. TCRdb re-analysed the immunoSEQ multiplex PCR reads in MiXCR, keeping a single row per CDR3 protein. Of about 80,000 distinct CDR3 sequences in the sample, approximately 94% were seen once. Source material: CD8+ T cells from PBMCs. The receptors were gathered from a human donor in good health. Each CDR3 is given with its conserved first and last residue. Fields, in order: clone size, J gene, CDR3 length, D gene, V gene, CDR3 protein, CDR3 DNA. D genes are given only for firm matches. Size is omitted from some rows. Given values are once, few, many or a class for expanded clones.

size: .
J: TRBJ2-1
length: 10
D: .
V: TRBV2
CDR3: CASTVTEQFF
DNA: TGTGCCAGCACAGTGACTGAGCAGTTCTTC

size: .
J: TRBJ2-3
length: 14
D: TRBD1
V: TRBV27
CDR3: CASSPGGRADTQYF
DNA: TGTGCCAGCAGTCCAGGGGGTAGGGCAGATACGCAGTATTTT

size: .
J: TRBJ2-2
length: 16
D: .
V: TRBV30
CDR3: CAWSSDNLTVVGELFF
DNA: TGTGCCTGGAGTTCCGACAACCTCACCGTTGTCGGGGAGCTGTTTTTT

size: once
J: TRBJ1-5
length: 16
D: .
V: TRBV30
CDR3: CAWSVGHRGINQPQHF
DNA: TGTGCCTGGAGTGTCGGGCATCGTGGGATCAATCAGCCCCAGCATTTT

size: .
J: TRBJ2-5
length: 14
D: .
V: TRBV12-3/TRBV12-4
CDR3: CASSNPDGGKTQYF
DNA: TGTGCCAGCAGCAACCCAGACGGGGGAAAGACCCAGTACTTC

size: .
J: TRBJ1-5
length: 14
D: .
V: TRBV25-1
CDR3: CASSVGLGHQPQHF
DNA: TGTGCCAGCAGTGTCGGGCTAGGGCATCAGCCCCAGCATTTT

size: .
J: TRBJ2-3
length: 16
D: TRBD2
V: TRBV7-2
CDR3: CASSLLAGLSTDTQYF
DNA: TGTGCCAGCAGCCTCTTAGCGGGATTAAGCACAGATACGCAGTATTTT

size: .
J: TRBJ1-6
length: 14
D: .
V: TRBV5-1
CDR3: CASSIWGASSPLHF
DNA: TGCGCCAGCAGCATATGGGGGGCGAGTTCACCCCTCCACTTT

size: .
J: TRBJ2-1
length: 15
D: .
V: TRBV7-9
CDR3: CASSISRTLGNEQFF
DNA: TGTGCCAGCAGCATATCCCGGACACTCGGGAATGAGCAGTTCTTC

size: .
J: TRBJ2-1
length: 13
D: TRBD1
V: TRBV28
CDR3: CASSQGQGNEQFF
DNA: TGTGCCAGCAGTCAGGGACAGGGGAATGAGCAGTTCTTC

size: .
J: TRBJ1-2
length: 14
D: .
V: TRBV9
CDR3: CASSVAEGAGGYTF
DNA: TGTGCCAGCAGCGTAGCGGAAGGGGCGGGTGGCTACACCTTC

size: .
J: TRBJ1-2
length: 13
D: .
V: TRBV6-2/TRBV6-3
CDR3: CASSYPSNYGYTF
DNA: TGTGCCAGCAGTTACCCCAGTAACTATGGCTACACCTTC

size: .
J: TRBJ2-1
length: 16
D: TRBD2
V: TRBV27
CDR3: CASSHDSGRGYNEQFF
DNA: TGTGCCAGCAGTCACGATAGCGGGAGGGGCTACAATGAGCAGTTCTTC

size: .
J: TRBJ2-3
length: 12
D: .
V: TRBV10-3
CDR3: CAIPLGSDTQYF
DNA: TGTGCCATTCCCCTCGGGTCCGATACGCAGTATTTT

size: .
J: TRBJ2-1
length: 16
D: TRBD2
V: TRBV7-8
CDR3: CASSLGTSGVYNEQFF
DNA: TGTGCCAGCAGCTTAGGGACTAGCGGGGTTTACAATGAGCAGTTCTTC

size: .
J: TRBJ1-2
length: 13
D: .
V: TRBV7-6
CDR3: CASSPRGDYGYTF
DNA: TGTGCCAGCAGCCCGAGGGGAGACTATGGCTACACCTTC

size: .
J: TRBJ2-5
length: 15
D: .
V: TRBV20-1
CDR3: CSAREGDVSQETQYF
DNA: TGCAGTGCTAGAGAGGGAGACGTCTCTCAAGAGACCCAGTACTTC

size: .
J: TRBJ2-6
length: 15
D: .
V: TRBV7-9
CDR3: CASSFQKHGANVLTF
DNA: TGTGCCAGCAGCTTCCAGAAACATGGGGCCAACGTCCTGACTTTC

size: .
J: TRBJ2-1
length: 15
D: .
V: TRBV3-1
CDR3: CASSYYRGGYNEQFF
DNA: TGTGCCAGCAGCTATTACAGGGGAGGGTATAATGAGCAGTTCTTC

size: .
J: TRBJ2-3
length: 11
D: .
V: TRBV11-2
CDR3: CASTYTDTQYF
DNA: TGTGCCAGCACTTACACAGATACGCAGTATTTT

size: .
J: TRBJ2-6
length: 13
D: .
V: TRBV29-1
CDR3: CSVPSFGANVLTF
DNA: TGCAGCGTTCCCTCCTTTGGGGCCAACGTCCTGACTTTC

size: .
J: TRBJ1-1
length: 15
D: .
V: TRBV5-1
CDR3: CASSSTTVMNTEAFF
DNA: TGCGCCAGCAGCTCCACGACGGTCATGAACACTGAAGCTTTCTTT

size: .
J: TRBJ2-2
length: 16
D: .
V: TRBV6-2/TRBV6-3
CDR3: CASSSPRVSGTGELFF
DNA: TGTGCCAGCAGTTCGCCCCGGGTTTCAGGGACCGGGGAGCTGTTTTTT

size: .
J: TRBJ1-4
length: 12
D: .
V: TRBV2
CDR3: CASSELLMELFF
DNA: TGTGCCAGCAGTGAACTTTTGATGGAACTGTTTTTT

size: once
J: TRBJ2-1
length: 15
D: TRBD2
V: TRBV6-6
CDR3: CASSRTSGKYNEQFF
DNA: TGTGCCAGCAGCCGGACTAGCGGAAAGTACAATGAGCAGTTCTTC

size: .
J: TRBJ2-3
length: 13
D: .
V: TRBV11-2
CDR3: CASSSRATDTQYF
DNA: TGTGCCAGCAGCTCCAGAGCCACAGATACGCAGTATTTT

size: .
J: TRBJ1-1
length: 15
D: TRBD1
V: TRBV7-6
CDR3: CASSLASAGGPEAFF
DNA: TGTGCCAGCAGCTTAGCGTCCGCAGGGGGACCTGAAGCTTTCTTT

size: .
J: TRBJ1-1
length: 16
D: TRBD1
V: TRBV20-1
CDR3: CSARGNHRTGDTEAFF
DNA: TGCAGTGCTAGGGGAAATCACAGGACAGGGGACACTGAAGCTTTCTTT

size: .
J: TRBJ2-7
length: 12
D: .
V: TRBV29-1
CDR3: CSAWGIVYEQYF
DNA: TGCAGCGCTTGGGGGATTGTCTACGAGCAGTACTTC

size: .
J: TRBJ2-2
length: 15
D: TRBD1
V: TRBV9
CDR3: CASSVDRGNTGELFF
DNA: TGTGCCAGCAGCGTAGACAGGGGAAACACCGGGGAGCTGTTTTTT

size: .
J: TRBJ1-2
length: 17
D: .
V: TRBV6-5
CDR3: CASSYYLGSKPVYGYTF
DNA: TGTGCCAGCAGTTACTACCTCGGGAGCAAGCCGGTATATGGCTACACCTTC

size: .
J: TRBJ2-5
length: 13
D: .
V: TRBV9
CDR3: CASRGRAEETQYF
DNA: TGTGCCAGCAGAGGCAGGGCGGAGGAGACCCAGTACTTC

size: .
J: TRBJ2-1
length: 13
D: .
V: TRBV5-1
CDR3: CASSLYTHNEQFF
DNA: TGCGCCAGCAGCTTGTACACCCACAATGAGCAGTTCTTC

size: .
J: TRBJ1-2
length: 14
D: TRBD1
V: TRBV18
CDR3: CASSPEGQTYGYTF
DNA: TGTGCCAGCTCACCTGAGGGACAGACGTATGGCTACACCTTC

size: .
J: TRBJ2-7
length: 17
D: .
V: TRBV20-1
CDR3: CSARGPMEGQPLVEQYF
DNA: TGCAGTGCTAGAGGACCGATGGAGGGACAGCCGCTTGTGGAGCAGTACTTC

size: .
J: TRBJ1-5
length: 15
D: .
V: TRBV7-2
CDR3: CASSYLVGSNQPQHF
DNA: TGTGCCAGCAGCTACTTGGTGGGTAGCAATCAGCCCCAGCATTTT

size: .
J: TRBJ1-5
length: 14
D: .
V: TRBV6-6
CDR3: CASSYSADHQPQHF
DNA: TGTGCCAGCAGTTACTCGGCCGATCATCAGCCCCAGCATTTT

size: .
J: TRBJ1-1
length: 14
D: .
V: TRBV6-5
CDR3: CASSYGGTLTEAFF
DNA: TGTGCCAGCAGTTACGGCGGCACGTTGACTGAAGCTTTCTTT

size: .
J: TRBJ2-2
length: 16
D: TRBD2
V: TRBV19
CDR3: CASSMGFSGSTGELFF
DNA: TGTGCCAGTAGTATGGGCTTTAGCGGGAGCACCGGGGAGCTGTTTTTT

size: .
J: TRBJ2-5
length: 15
D: .
V: TRBV7-3
CDR3: CASSTRVSSGETQYF
DNA: TGTGCCAGCAGCACCCGGGTTTCTTCTGGGGAGACCCAGTACTTC

size: .
J: TRBJ1-5
length: 15
D: .
V: TRBV27
CDR3: CASSFSGSGDQPQHF
DNA: TGTGCCAGCAGTTTTTCGGGTTCGGGGGATCAGCCCCAGCATTTT

size: .
J: TRBJ2-5
length: 15
D: TRBD1
V: TRBV4-1
CDR3: CASSPTDRGAETQYF
DNA: TGCGCCAGCAGTCCGACCGACAGGGGTGCGGAGACCCAGTACTTC

size: .
J: TRBJ2-5
length: 15
D: TRBD2
V: TRBV7-8
CDR3: CASSPKRGAPETQYF
DNA: TGTGCCAGCAGCCCGAAGCGGGGGGCCCCCGAGACCCAGTACTTC

size: .
J: TRBJ1-1
length: 17
D: TRBD1
V: TRBV28
CDR3: CASSQSDRGSMNTEAFF
DNA: TGTGCCAGCAGTCAGTCGGACAGGGGTTCTATGAACACTGAAGCTTTCTTT

size: .
J: TRBJ2-1
length: 15
D: TRBD1
V: TRBV20-1
CDR3: CSAVPRDRGRWEQFF
DNA: TGCAGTGCTGTTCCCCGGGACAGGGGAAGGTGGGAGCAGTTCTTC

size: .
J: TRBJ2-1
length: 16
D: TRBD2
V: TRBV29-1
CDR3: CSVEGVAGITYNEQFF
DNA: TGCAGCGTTGAGGGAGTAGCGGGAATCACCTACAATGAGCAGTTCTTC

size: .
J: TRBJ2-3
length: 16
D: .
V: TRBV27
CDR3: CASSLVRAASTDTQYF
DNA: TGTGCCAGCAGTTTAGTGAGGGCAGCTAGCACAGATACGCAGTATTTT

size: .
J: TRBJ2-1
length: 14
D: TRBD1
V: TRBV29-1
CDR3: CSVEETGDYNEQFF
DNA: TGCAGCGTTGAAGAGACAGGGGATTACAATGAGCAGTTCTTC

size: .
J: TRBJ2-7
length: 14
D: TRBD1
V: TRBV12-5
CDR3: CASGLAGTGTEQYF
DNA: TGTGCTAGTGGTTTGGCCGGGACAGGGACCGAGCAGTACTTC

size: .
J: TRBJ1-1
length: 16
D: .
V: TRBV15
CDR3: CATSRDGAPANTEAFF
DNA: TGTGCCACCAGCAGAGATGGGGCCCCGGCGAACACTGAAGCTTTCTTT

size: .
J: TRBJ2-7
length: 13
D: .
V: TRBV19
CDR3: CASSISGFYEQYF
DNA: TGTGCCAGTAGTATTTCAGGGTTTTACGAGCAGTACTTC

size: .
J: TRBJ2-5
length: 14
D: .
V: TRBV4-1
CDR3: CASSQRGAQETQYF
DNA: TGCGCCAGCAGCCAACGGGGGGCCCAAGAGACCCAGTACTTC

size: .
J: TRBJ2-3
length: 14
D: .
V: TRBV12-3/TRBV12-4
CDR3: CASRMGSGTDTQYF
DNA: TGTGCCAGCAGAATGGGTTCGGGAACAGATACGCAGTATTTT